This T cell receptor beta chain was sequenced during a study of glioma-infiltrating T cells. A remark on this clonotype: Its matching antigen is unknown.

TCR alpha and beta CDR3 regions were amplified from RNA using iRepertoire nested multiplex PCR. One-step reverse transcription and amplification started from approximately 100-400 ng of tissue mRNA or PBMC total RNA. TCRdb recomputed calls from the multiplex PCR reads with MiXCR, one row per CDR3 protein. This table holds under 150,000 distinct CDR3 sequences, more than 35% found once. Study-level findings and limits: Tissue-blood divergence was below expectation in non-neoplastic patients, above in gliomas.

Per the germline V gene, CDR1 is MNHEY and CDR2 is SMNVEV (reference sequence). The CDR3 loop spans 13 amino acids. Trimming cost V 6 bases and J 6 bases, with 12 bases left between them. The sequenced material came from glioma tissue, nonneoplastic brain tissue, or PBMCs (not recorded which). This TCR derives from a human donor with low-grade glioma or glioblastoma, undergoing nonglioma brain surgery, or in good health (not recorded which). V usage is TRBV27 and J usage is TRBJ2-1; a weak D match, TRBD2 (5 bases). CDR3 loop: CASRGFGGNEQFF. The CDR3 coding sequence is TGTGCCAGCAGGGGGTTCGGAGGCAATGAGCAGTTCTTC.